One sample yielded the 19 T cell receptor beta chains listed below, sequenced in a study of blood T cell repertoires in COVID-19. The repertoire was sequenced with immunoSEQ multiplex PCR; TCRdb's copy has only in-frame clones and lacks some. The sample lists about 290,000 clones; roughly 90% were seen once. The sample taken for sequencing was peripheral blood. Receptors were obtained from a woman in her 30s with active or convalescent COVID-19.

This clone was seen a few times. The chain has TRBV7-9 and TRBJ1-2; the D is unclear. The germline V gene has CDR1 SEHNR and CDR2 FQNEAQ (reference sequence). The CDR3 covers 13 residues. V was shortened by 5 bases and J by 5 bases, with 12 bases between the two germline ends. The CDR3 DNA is TGTGCCAGCAGCGCTAACCCCCGGTATGGCTACACCTTC. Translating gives CASSANPRYGYTF.

This CDR3 is CASSQPGPGQPQHF. The CDR3 DNA is TGTGCCAGCAGCCAACCCGGACCAGGGCAGCCCCAGCATTTT. This chain links TRBV7-2 with TRBJ1-5, with a tentative D call TRBD1 (5 bases). This CDR3 spans 14 amino acids. Trimming cost V 5 bases and J 7 bases, with 15 bases left between them. Germline assignment: CDR1 SGHTA and CDR2 FQGNSA.

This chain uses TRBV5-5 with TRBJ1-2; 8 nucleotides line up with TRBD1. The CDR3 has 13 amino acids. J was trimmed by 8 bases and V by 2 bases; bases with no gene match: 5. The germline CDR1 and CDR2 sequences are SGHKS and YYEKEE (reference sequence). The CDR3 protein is CASSLAQGGGYTF. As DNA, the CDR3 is TGTGCCAGCAGCTTAGCACAGGGGGGAGGCTACACCTTC.

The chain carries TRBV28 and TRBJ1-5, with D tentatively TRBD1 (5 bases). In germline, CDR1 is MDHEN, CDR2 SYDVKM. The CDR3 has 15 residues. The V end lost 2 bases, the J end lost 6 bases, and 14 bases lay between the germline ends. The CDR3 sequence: CASSLSTGKGQPQHF. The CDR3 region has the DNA TGTGCCAGCAGTTTAAGCACAGGAAAGGGTCAGCCCCAGCATTTT.

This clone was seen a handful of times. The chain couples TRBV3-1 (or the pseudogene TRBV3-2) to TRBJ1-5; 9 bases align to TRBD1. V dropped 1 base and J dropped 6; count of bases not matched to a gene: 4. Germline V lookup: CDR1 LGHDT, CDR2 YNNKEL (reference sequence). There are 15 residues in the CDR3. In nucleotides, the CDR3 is TGTGCCAGCAGCCAAGGGGACAGGGAGGTTCAGCCCCAGCATTTT. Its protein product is CASSQGDREVQPQHF.

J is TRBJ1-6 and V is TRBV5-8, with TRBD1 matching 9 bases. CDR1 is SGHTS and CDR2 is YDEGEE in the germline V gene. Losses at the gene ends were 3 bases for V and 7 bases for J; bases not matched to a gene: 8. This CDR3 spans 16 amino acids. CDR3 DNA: TGTGCCAGCAGCTACTACAGGGGGCTGAGGAATTCACCCCTCCACTTT. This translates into CASSYYRGLRNSPLHF.

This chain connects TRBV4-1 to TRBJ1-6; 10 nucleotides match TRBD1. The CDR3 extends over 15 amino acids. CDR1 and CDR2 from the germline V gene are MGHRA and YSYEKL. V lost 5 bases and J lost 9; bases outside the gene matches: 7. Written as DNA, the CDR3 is TGCGCCAGCAGCGCCCGACAGGGGGCGAGTTCACCCCTCCACTTT. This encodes CASSARQGASSPLHF.

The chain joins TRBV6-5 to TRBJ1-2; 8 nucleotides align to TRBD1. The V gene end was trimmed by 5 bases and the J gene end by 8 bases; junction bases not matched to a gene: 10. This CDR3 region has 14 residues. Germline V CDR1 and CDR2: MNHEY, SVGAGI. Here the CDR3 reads CASSTKQGASGYTF. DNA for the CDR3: TGTGCCAGCAGTACTAAGCAGGGGGCAAGCGGCTACACCTTC.

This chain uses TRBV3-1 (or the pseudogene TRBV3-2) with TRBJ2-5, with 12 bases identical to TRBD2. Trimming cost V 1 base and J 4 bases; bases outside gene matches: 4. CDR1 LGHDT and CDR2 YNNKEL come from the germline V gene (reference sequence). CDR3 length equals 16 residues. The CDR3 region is CASSQGPSGGVETQYF. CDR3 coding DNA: TGTGCCAGCAGCCAAGGCCCTAGCGGGGGGGTAGAGACCCAGTACTTC.

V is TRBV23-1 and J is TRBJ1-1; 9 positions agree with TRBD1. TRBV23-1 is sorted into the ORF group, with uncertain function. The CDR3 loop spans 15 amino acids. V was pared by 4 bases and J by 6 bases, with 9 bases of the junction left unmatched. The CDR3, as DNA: TGCGCCAGCAGTCTCCCGGGACAGGGCAAAGCTGAAGCTTTCTTT. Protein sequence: CASSLPGQGKAEAFF.

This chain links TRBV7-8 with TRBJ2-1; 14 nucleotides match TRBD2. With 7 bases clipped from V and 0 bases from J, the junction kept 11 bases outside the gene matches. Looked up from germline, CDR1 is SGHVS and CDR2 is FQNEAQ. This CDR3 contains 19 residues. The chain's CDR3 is CASIPPGTSGGSSYNEQFF. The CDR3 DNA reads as TGTGCCAGCATCCCCCCGGGGACTAGCGGGGGTAGCTCCTACAATGAGCAGTTCTTC.

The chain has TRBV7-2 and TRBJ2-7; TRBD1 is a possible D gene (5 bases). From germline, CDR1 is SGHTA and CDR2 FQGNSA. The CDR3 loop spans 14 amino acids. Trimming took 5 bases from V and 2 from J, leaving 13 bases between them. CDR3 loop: CASSLWGGPYEQYF. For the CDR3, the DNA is TGTGCCAGCAGCCTGTGGGGCGGCCCCTACGAGCAGTACTTC.

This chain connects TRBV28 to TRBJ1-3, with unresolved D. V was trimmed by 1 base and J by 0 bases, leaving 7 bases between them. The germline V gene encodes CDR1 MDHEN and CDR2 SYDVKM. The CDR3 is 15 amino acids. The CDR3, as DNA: TGTGCCAGCAGTTTATCCGGGTCCTCTGGAAACACCATATATTTT. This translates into CASSLSGSSGNTIYF.

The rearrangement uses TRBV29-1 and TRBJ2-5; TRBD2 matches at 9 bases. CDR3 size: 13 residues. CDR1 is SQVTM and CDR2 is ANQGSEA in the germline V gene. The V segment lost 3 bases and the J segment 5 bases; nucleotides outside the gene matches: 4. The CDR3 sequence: CSVDPAGGETQYF. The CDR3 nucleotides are TGCAGCGTTGATCCAGCGGGGGGTGAGACCCAGTACTTC.

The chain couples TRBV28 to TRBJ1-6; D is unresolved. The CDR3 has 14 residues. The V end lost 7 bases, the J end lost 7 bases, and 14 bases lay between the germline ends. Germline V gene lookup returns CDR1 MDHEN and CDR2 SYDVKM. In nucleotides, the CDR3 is TGTGCCAGCATCCCCAGGCGTACAAATTCACCCCTCCACTTT. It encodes CASIPRRTNSPLHF.

Written as DNA, the CDR3 is TGTGCCAGCACTGTGACAGGGCACAGCAATCAGCCCCAGCATTTT. Protein: CASTVTGHSNQPQHF. The rearrangement uses TRBV6-5 and TRBJ1-5; 7 nucleotides agree with TRBD1. V was pared by 7 bases and J by 1 base, with 7 bases of the junction left unmatched. CDR1 is MNHEY and CDR2 is SVGAGI in the germline V gene. CDR3 length: 15 amino acids.

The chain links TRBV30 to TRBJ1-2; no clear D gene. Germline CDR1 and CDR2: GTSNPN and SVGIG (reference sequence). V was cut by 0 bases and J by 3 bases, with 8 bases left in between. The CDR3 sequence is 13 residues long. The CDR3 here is CAWSVRVYYGYTF. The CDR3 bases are TGTGCCTGGAGTGTTCGGGTTTACTATGGCTACACCTTC.

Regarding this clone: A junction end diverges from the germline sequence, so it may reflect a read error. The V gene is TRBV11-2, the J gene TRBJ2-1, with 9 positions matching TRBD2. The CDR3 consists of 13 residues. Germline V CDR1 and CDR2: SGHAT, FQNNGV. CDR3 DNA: TGTGCCAGCAGCTTAGATCTTGACCAGCGGGGGGTCTTC. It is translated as CASSLDLDQRGVF.

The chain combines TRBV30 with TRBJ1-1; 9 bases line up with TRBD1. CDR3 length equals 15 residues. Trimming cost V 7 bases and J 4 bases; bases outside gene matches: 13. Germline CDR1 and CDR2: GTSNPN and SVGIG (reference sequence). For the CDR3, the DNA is TGTGCCTTGATCAACAGGGGGCGATATGGCACTGAAGCTTTCTTT. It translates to CALINRGRYGTEAFF. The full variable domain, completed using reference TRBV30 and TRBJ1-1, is SQTIHQWPATLVQPVGSPLSLECTVEGTSNPNLYWYRQAAGRGLQLLFYSVGIGQISSEVPQNLSASRPQDRQFILSSKKLLLSDSGFYLCALINRGRYGTEAFFGQGTRLTVV.